This T cell receptor beta chain is from a study of early T cells in non-severe SARS-CoV-2 infection (dated by TCRdb to the early 2020s). For the wider study: Because TCR sequencing was done on bulk RNA from unsorted whole blood, the alpha and beta chains could not be paired.

The paper's findings and limits, for the study overall: Matching against VDJdb was skewed toward anti-spike CD8 responses, likely underestimated virus-specific expansions, and missed private and CD4 specificities.

A case-control design nested within a healthcare worker cohort in London, UK, was used, with weekly nasopharyngeal swab PCR tests and blood sampling performed. Healthcare workers were recruited between 23 and 31 March 2020, during the week of the UK lockdown, and were followed weekly for up to about 15 weeks. V sheds 6 bases and J sheds 11 bases, leaving 16 bases between their ends. From the germline V gene (reference sequence), CDR1 is DFQATT and CDR2 is SNEGSKA. The CDR3 runs 11 amino acids, cysteine and phenylalanine included. Left in the record is the CDR3 DNA by itself, 33 bases read in frame from the first base. Libraries were prepared through 5' RACE. Sequencing relied on a NextSeq 500. The TCR library protocol attached unique molecular identifiers to individual cDNA molecules to correct for sequencing error and PCR bias. TCR alpha and beta chains were both sequenced, and the abundances of alpha and beta sequences in each sample were closely correlated with each other. As for how the authors treated the data: Decombinator V4 was used to perform V gene, J gene and CDR3 annotation of TCR sequences. Expanded TCRs were defined as changing significantly between any two time points under a Poisson model with p below 0.0001. TCR abundances were normalised to the total number of TCRs sequenced in each sample and reported as counts per million. MAIT TCRs were defined by TRAV1-2 paired with TRAJ12, TRAJ20 or TRAJ33, and iNKT TCRs by TRAV10 paired with TRAJ18. VDJdb, accessed 1 November 2021, was searched for CMV, EBV and SARS-CoV-2 annotated TCRs, with TCRs annotated for multiple antigens excluded. TCRdb trimmed the raw reads at Q25, called clones with MiXCR and kept productive beta chains. Every distinct CDR3 protein forms one entry, paired with its most common genes and DNA. The V and J calls were determined by TCRdb, not by the authors. The sample table holds tens of thousands of distinct CDR3 sequences, of which around 6.8% were seen once. The ten largest clones add up to roughly 5.1% of the sample.

As for this clonotype: Its specific antigen is unknown. The record has no base qualities; no much larger clone is one base away.

Sequencing was performed on whole blood. The source of this sequence is an adult who was a healthcare worker with PCR-confirmed SARS-CoV-2 infection or an uninfected control (not recorded which). The chain couples TRBV20-1 to TRBJ1-2; a weak D assignment points to TRBD1 (5 bases agree). At the DNA level, the sequence is TGCAGTGCGACGTTTCGGACACTATACACCTTC. This translates into CSATFRTLYTF.